This is a list of T cell receptor beta chains from one sample in a study of cytomegalovirus exposure and HLA in healthy donors. Using immunoSEQ multiplex PCR, the repertoire was profiled, and TCRdb retains in-frame clones only, with some absent. The table includes roughly 220,000 clones, roughly four fifths detected once. The specimen sequenced was PBMCs. These receptors originate from a woman aged 40 to 49 in good health and CMV-seronegative. Each CDR3 is given with its conserved first and last residue. D genes are given only for firm matches. Clone size appears in some rows only: once, few, many, or a class for an expanded clone.

cdr3_aa cdr3_nt v_call cdr3_length d_call clone_size j_call
CASSTGGRALGNTQYF TGTGCCAGCAGCACCGGAGGGCGGGCGCTAGGGAATACGCAGTATTTT TRBV5-4 16 . . TRBJ2-3
CASSSGSSYEQYF TGTGCCAGCAGTTCGGGGAGCTCCTACGAGCAGTACTTC TRBV28 13 . . TRBJ2-7
CACSRVDSGNTIYF TGTGCCTGCAGCCGGGTCGACTCTGGAAACACCATATATTTT TRBV2 14 . . TRBJ1-3
CASSLQGASGYTF TGTGCCAGCAGCTTACAGGGGGCGTCTGGCTACACCTTC TRBV7-9 13 TRBD1 . TRBJ1-2
CASRPQGGVYSNQPQHF TGTGCCAGCAGGCCACAGGGGGGGGTCTATAGCAATCAGCCCCAGCATTTT TRBV28 17 TRBD1 . TRBJ1-5
CASSPFSASGGETQYF TGCGCCAGCAGCCCGTTCTCGGCTAGCGGGGGGGAGACCCAGTACTTC TRBV4-1 16 TRBD2 . TRBJ2-5
CASSPPGQGTSGPINRELFF TGTGCCAGCAGCCCGCCGGGACAGGGGACTAGCGGGCCCATAAACAGGGAGCTGTTTTTT TRBV4-2 20 TRBD2 few TRBJ2-2
CASSLGYGTSAIEQYF TGTGCCAGCAGCTTAGGATATGGGACTAGCGCCATCGAGCAGTACTTC TRBV11-2 16 TRBD2 . TRBJ2-7
CSVVSPSGTNEKLFF TGCAGCGTCGTATCCCCCAGCGGAACTAATGAAAAACTGTTTTTT TRBV29-1 15 . . TRBJ1-4
CASSPRIQGIEGSTDTQYF TGTGCCAGCTCACCACGTATCCAGGGGATCGAAGGGAGCACAGATACGCAGTATTTT TRBV18 19 . . TRBJ2-3
CASTGVGYEQYF TGTGCCAGCACAGGGGTTGGCTACGAGCAGTACTTC TRBV2 12 . . TRBJ2-7
CASSDLKALRPGELFF TGTGCCAGCAGTGATCTGAAGGCACTCAGGCCCGGGGAGCTGTTTTTT TRBV2 16 . . TRBJ2-2
CASSSGGVMNTEAFF TGTGCCAGCAGTTCGGGGGGGGTGATGAACACTGAAGCTTTCTTT TRBV5-6 15 . few TRBJ1-1
CASSPAGGTEAFF TGTGCCAGCTCACCGGCCGGAGGCACTGAAGCTTTCTTT TRBV18 13 . . TRBJ1-1
CAWSNAGLPTDEQYF TGTGCCTGGAGTAATGCGGGACTCCCTACGGACGAGCAGTACTTC TRBV30 15 . . TRBJ2-7
CASNSGQNYGYTF TGTGCCAGCAACTCCGGACAGAACTATGGCTACACCTTC TRBV7-2 13 . few TRBJ1-2
CAISESRAGTEAFF TGTGCCATCAGTGAGTCCAGGGCCGGGACTGAAGCTTTCTTT TRBV10-3 14 . . TRBJ1-1
CASTPGVWETQYF TGTGCCAGCACCCCAGGGGTTTGGGAGACCCAGTACTTC TRBV27 13 . . TRBJ2-5
CASSRRPGEKLFF TGTGCCAGCAGCCGGCGGCCCGGAGAAAAACTGTTTTTT TRBV4-2 13 . . TRBJ1-4
CASREPRRDGELFF TGTGCCAGCAGAGAGCCCCGGCGGGACGGGGAGCTGTTTTTT TRBV6-5 14 . . TRBJ2-2
CAWSPTGGELFF TGTGCCTGGAGTCCCACCGGGGGGGAGCTGTTTTTT TRBV30 12 . . TRBJ2-2
CASSFDYLQRSSYEQYF TGTGCCAGCAGCTTCGATTATCTGCAGCGAAGCTCCTACGAGCAGTACTTC TRBV11-2 17 . few TRBJ2-7
CAAGGLPYEQYF TGTGCCGCAGGTGGGTTGCCCTACGAGCAGTACTTC TRBV30 12 . . TRBJ2-7
CASSLTSGSNREQYF TGCGCCAGCAGCCTAACTAGCGGGAGTAATCGCGAGCAGTACTTC TRBV5-1 15 TRBD2 . TRBJ2-7
CAWSPAGGLYEQYF TGTGCCTGGAGTCCGGCGGGAGGCCTATACGAGCAGTACTTC TRBV30 14 TRBD2 . TRBJ2-7
CASSLGGQGYEQYF TGTGCCAGCAGCCTAGGGGGACAGGGCTACGAGCAGTACTTC TRBV9 14 TRBD1 once TRBJ2-7
CASSETSPGEQYF TGCGCCAGCAGTGAGACTAGCCCAGGCGAGCAGTACTTC TRBV10-2 13 . . TRBJ2-7
CSSSLLQRNGYTF TGTTCCAGCAGCTTATTACAGAGAAATGGCTACACCTTC TRBV7-9 13 . . TRBJ1-2
CASSQRTSLQGYGYTF TGTGCCAGCAGTCAACGGACCTCTCTCCAGGGCTATGGCTACACCTTC TRBV28 16 . . TRBJ1-2
CASSPETSRTRDTQYF TGTGCCAGCTCACCCGAGACTAGCCGGACTCGGGATACGCAGTATTTT TRBV18 16 TRBD2 . TRBJ2-3
CASSDSLAGVNDTQYF TGTGCCAGCAGTGACTCGCTAGCGGGAGTTAACGATACGCAGTATTTT TRBV6-4 16 TRBD2 . TRBJ2-3